The TCR beta chain described here comes from a study of CD8+CD57+ T cells in acquired aplastic anemia. The authors sequenced patients whose flow cytometry had shown CD8+CD57+ cell expansion. Using genomic DNA as the template, TCR beta VDJ and CDR3 profiling was carried out. In TCRdb, the reads were re-called with MiXCR into one record per CDR3 protein. The sample includes about 160,000 distinct CDR3 sequences, 40% to 50% of them seen just once. The table lists this clonotype with a few counts. The CDR3 runs 12 residues. V was pared by 3 bases and J by 3 bases, with 8 bases between. The germline CDR1 and CDR2 sequences are DFQATT and SNEGSKA (reference sequence).

This clonotype was sampled from a human donor with aplastic anemia. The chain uses TRBV20-1 and TRBJ1-2; D is unresolved. Sequencing input: sorted CD4+, CD8+, or CD8+CD57+ T cells (not recorded which) from PBMCs. CDR3 sequence reads: CSASDGDYGYTF. The CDR3 region has the DNA TGCAGTGCTAGCGACGGCGACTATGGCTACACCTTC.